Below, 3 T cell receptor beta chains from the same sample are listed, as sequenced in a study of OX40 agonist ivuxolimab in advanced cancers. Some clones are missing from TCRdb's copy, which holds only in-frame ones; the method was immunoSEQ multiplex PCR. This sample has about 58,000 clones, with 80% to 90% found just once. The sequenced sample was CD4+ or CD8+ T cells sorted from blood, obtained in a trial of the OX40 agonist ivuxolimab. These receptors were taken from an adult with an advanced solid tumor such as melanoma, head and neck, liver or kidney cancer.

This chain joins TRBV15 and TRBJ2-5; the D is unclear. V was cut by 6 bases and J by 7 bases, with 9 bases left in between. The CDR3 consists of 11 residues. Germline CDR1 is LNHNV and CDR2 is YYDKDF (reference sequence). This CDR3 reads CATRAVGTQYF. The CDR3 coding sequence is TGTGCCACCAGGGCAGTTGGGACCCAGTACTTC. The whole variable domain, filled in from reference TRBV15 and TRBJ2-5, reads DAMVIQNPRYQVTQFGKPVTLSCSQTLNHNVMYWYQQKSSQAPKLLFHYYDKDFNNEADTPDNFQSRRPNTSFCFLDIRSPGLGDTAMYLCATRAVGTQYFGPGTRLLVL.

The V call is TRBV28, the J call TRBJ1-2; the match to TRBD1 covers 8 bases. After removal of 5 bases from V and 7 bases from J, the junction contained 12 bases not matched to a gene. This CDR3 spans 15 amino acids. The germline gives CDR1 MDHEN, CDR2 SYDVKM. The CDR3 DNA sequence: TGTGCCAGCAGTCGCCCGGACAGGGTGTCCTCTGGCTACACCTTC. This translates into CASSRPDRVSSGYTF.

The chain combines TRBV21-1 with TRBJ2-3; TRBD1 is the table's D call, not checked against the DNA. TRBV21-1 is described as a pseudogene. CDR3 length: 14 residues. The CDR3 sequence is CASSKRQGWDTQYF. In DNA, the CDR3 is TGTGCCAGCAGCAAAAGACAGGGGTGGGATACGCAGTATTTT.